The 11 T cell receptor beta chains listed next were all sequenced from one sample in a study of T cells in localized non-small cell lung cancer. The method was immunoSEQ multiplex PCR; TCRdb's version includes in-frame clones alone and lacks a portion of them. This table has 35,000 to 45,000 clones, about 86% appearing once. This specimen consisted of peripheral blood, obtained before any cancer treatment. All receptors come from a woman aged 18 to 50 with stage III lung adenocarcinoma.

The rearrangement links TRBV7-7 to TRBJ2-1; D may match TRBD1 or TRBD2 (5 bases each). V dropped 6 bases and J dropped 0 bases, with 9 bases sitting between them. Germline lookup yields CDR1 SSHAT and CDR2 FNYEAQ (reference sequence). CDR3 length equals 14 residues. CDR3 sequence: CASSPGASYNEQFF. In nucleotides, the CDR3 is TGTGCCAGCAGTCCCGGGGCCTCCTACAATGAGCAGTTCTTC.

There are a few counts of this clone. J is TRBJ2-5 and V is TRBV9; D uncertain. Per the germline V gene, CDR1 is SGDLS and CDR2 is YYNGEE. The V end lost 1 base, the J end lost 1 base, and 5 bases lay between the germline ends. The CDR3 has 13 residues. CDR3 DNA sequence: TGTGCCAGCAGCGTACTGCCCCAAGAGACCCAGTACTTC. It codes for CASSVLPQETQYF.

The genes are TRBV11-2 and TRBJ1-1; D possibly corresponds to TRBD1 (5 bases). There are 14 residues in the CDR3. The V end was cut by 2 bases, the J end by 4 bases, with 11 bases between. Germline CDR1 and CDR2: SGHAT and FQNNGV. For the CDR3, the DNA is TGTGCCAGCAGCTTAACTGGGGACGGCACTGAAGCTTTCTTT. Its translation is CASSLTGDGTEAFF. The whole variable domain, filled in from reference TRBV11-2 and TRBJ1-1, reads EAGVAQSPRYKIIEKRQSVAFWCNPISGHATLYWYQQILGQGPKLLIQFQNNGVVDDSQLPKDRFSAERLKGVDSTLKIQPAKLEDSAVYLCASSLTGDGTEAFFGQGTRLTVV.

This clone occurred a few times. The CDR3 nucleotides read TGTGCCACCGCCGGTGGTAGTGCCTACAATGAGCAGTTCTTC. This codes for CATAGGSAYNEQFF. J is TRBJ2-1 and V is TRBV6-6; D gene uncertain. The CDR3 extends over 14 amino acids. The V gene's germline CDR1 is MNHNY and CDR2 SVGAGI (reference sequence). V lost 10 bases to trimming and J lost 2 bases, with 15 bases between them.

The genes are TRBV2 and TRBJ1-2, with a tentative D call TRBD1 (5 bases). The length of the CDR3 is 16 residues. V lost 2 bases and J lost 4, with 17 bases in between. Germline CDR1 is SNHLY and CDR2 is FYNNEI. The CDR3 region has the DNA TGTGCCAGCAGTGAAATTAAGTCTGGGACCGGCTATGGCTACACCTTC. The encoded protein is CASSEIKSGTGYGYTF.

The CDR3 is CASSSPRGPLETQYF. The CDR3 nucleotides are TGTGCCAGCAGCTCCCCGAGGGGGCCTTTAGAGACCCAGTACTTC. This rearrangement joins TRBV11-2 to TRBJ2-5, with 7 bases aligning to TRBD1. The V gene end was trimmed by 4 bases and the J gene end by 4 bases; junction bases not matched to a gene: 9. The CDR3 covers 15 residues. CDR1 and CDR2 (germline): SGHAT, FQNNGV. Based on the CDR3 plus reference TRBV11-2 and TRBJ2-5, the full variable domain is EAGVAQSPRYKIIEKRQSVAFWCNPISGHATLYWYQQILGQGPKLLIQFQNNGVVDDSQLPKDRFSAERLKGVDSTLKIQPAKLEDSAVYLCASSSPRGPLETQYFGPGTRLLVL.

This clone is labeled as medium-sized (0.01 to 0.1%). The chain combines TRBV5-1 with TRBJ2-7; 8 positions match TRBD1. This CDR3 contains 14 residues. V lost 0 bases and J lost 6; bases outside the gene matches: 5. The germline CDR1 and CDR2 sequences are SGHRS and YFSETQ. The CDR3 is CASSLGQGALEQYF. The CDR3 nucleotides are TGCGCCAGCAGCTTGGGGCAGGGGGCCCTCGAGCAGTACTTC.

V usage is TRBV5-1 and J usage is TRBJ2-2; TRBD2 might be the D (6 bases). The CDR3 has 14 residues. Germline V gene sequence: CDR1 SGHRS, CDR2 YFSETQ. Between the trimmed V and J ends, which lost 4 bases and 8 bases, there was a span of 15 bases. CDR3 protein: CASSEGRGRGELFF. The CDR3, as DNA: TGCGCCAGCAGCGAGGGACGGGGGAGAGGGGAGCTGTTTTTT.

The V gene is TRBV7-7, the J gene TRBJ2-2; 10 bases are a match to TRBD2. From germline, CDR1 is SSHAT and CDR2 FNYEAQ (reference sequence). The CDR3 length is 19 residues. Trimming removed 7 bases from V and 4 bases from J; junction bases left unmatched: 18. The CDR3 protein is CASTPGLVAGGGVTGELFF. The CDR3 region has the DNA TGTGCCAGCACCCCCGGACTAGTAGCGGGGGGAGGGGTCACCGGGGAGCTGTTTTTT.

The chain employs TRBV6-5 and TRBJ2-4, with 12 bases that match TRBD2. From germline, CDR1 is MNHEY and CDR2 SVGAGI. CDR3 length: 15 amino acids. J lost 12 bases, V lost 7 bases, and 13 bases had no gene match. The CDR3 DNA is TGTGCCAGCAAGGCTAGCGGGGGGGTTAAGGATCCTCAGTACTTC. The encoded protein is CASKASGGVKDPQYF.

The chain joins TRBV11-2 to TRBJ1-3, with TRBD1 matching 9 bases. The germline V gene encodes CDR1 SGHAT and CDR2 FQNNGV. Trimming at V came to 5 bases and at J to 4 bases, leaving 9 bases not matched to a gene. The CDR3 is 16 residues long. CDR3 DNA: TGTGCCAGCAGCCACGCGGACAGGGGCTGGGGAAACACCATATATTTT. Translating it yields CASSHADRGWGNTIYF. Based on the CDR3 plus reference TRBV11-2 and TRBJ1-3, the full variable domain is EAGVAQSPRYKIIEKRQSVAFWCNPISGHATLYWYQQILGQGPKLLIQFQNNGVVDDSQLPKDRFSAERLKGVDSTLKIQPAKLEDSAVYLCASSHADRGWGNTIYFGEGSWLTVV.